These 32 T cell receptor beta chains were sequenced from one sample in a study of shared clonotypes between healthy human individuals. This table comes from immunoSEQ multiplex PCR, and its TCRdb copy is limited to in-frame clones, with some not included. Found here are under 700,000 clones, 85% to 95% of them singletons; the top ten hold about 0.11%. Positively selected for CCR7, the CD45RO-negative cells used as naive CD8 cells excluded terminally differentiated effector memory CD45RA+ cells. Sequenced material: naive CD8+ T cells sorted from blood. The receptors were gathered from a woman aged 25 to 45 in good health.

The CDR3 spells CASSTAGSYEQYF. Here the CDR3 DNA reads TGTGCCAGCTCCACCGCAGGTAGCTACGAGCAGTACTTC. This chain joins TRBV27 and TRBJ2-7; D not resolved. Germline CDR1 is MNHEY and CDR2 is SMNVEV (reference sequence). This CDR3 contains 13 residues. V was pared by 8 bases and J by 3 bases, with 14 bases between.

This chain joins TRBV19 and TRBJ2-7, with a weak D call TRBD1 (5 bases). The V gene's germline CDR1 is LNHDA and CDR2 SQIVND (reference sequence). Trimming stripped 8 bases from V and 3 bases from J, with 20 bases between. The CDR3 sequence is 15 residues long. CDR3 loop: CASSGGAASIYEQYF. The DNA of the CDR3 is TGTGCCAGTTCCGGTGGGGCCGCCTCGATCTACGAGCAGTACTTC.

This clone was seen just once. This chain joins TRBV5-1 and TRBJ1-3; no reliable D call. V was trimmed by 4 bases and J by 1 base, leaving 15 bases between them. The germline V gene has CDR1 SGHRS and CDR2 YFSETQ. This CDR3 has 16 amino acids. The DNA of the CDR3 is TGCGCCAGCAGCCCGGTACCAGCGGGATCTGGAAACACCATATATTTT. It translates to CASSPVPAGSGNTIYF.

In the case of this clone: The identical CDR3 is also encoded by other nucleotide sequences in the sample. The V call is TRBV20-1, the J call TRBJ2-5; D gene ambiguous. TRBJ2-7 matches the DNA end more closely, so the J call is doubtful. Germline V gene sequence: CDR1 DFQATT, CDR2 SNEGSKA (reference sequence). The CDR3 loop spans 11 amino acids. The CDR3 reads CSARDSYEQYF. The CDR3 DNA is TGCAGTGCTAGAGATAGCTACGAGCAGTACTTC.

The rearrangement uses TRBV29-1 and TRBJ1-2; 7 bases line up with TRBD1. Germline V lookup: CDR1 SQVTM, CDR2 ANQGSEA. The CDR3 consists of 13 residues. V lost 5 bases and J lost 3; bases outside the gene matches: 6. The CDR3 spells CSVRQGDYYGYTF. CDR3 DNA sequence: TGCAGCGTTCGACAGGGCGATTACTATGGCTACACCTTC.

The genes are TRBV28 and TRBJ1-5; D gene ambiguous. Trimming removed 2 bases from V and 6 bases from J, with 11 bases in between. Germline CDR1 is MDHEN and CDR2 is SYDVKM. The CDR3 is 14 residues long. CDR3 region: CASSLTDAIQPQHF. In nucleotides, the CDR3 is TGTGCCAGCAGTTTAACGGACGCGATTCAGCCCCAGCATTTT.

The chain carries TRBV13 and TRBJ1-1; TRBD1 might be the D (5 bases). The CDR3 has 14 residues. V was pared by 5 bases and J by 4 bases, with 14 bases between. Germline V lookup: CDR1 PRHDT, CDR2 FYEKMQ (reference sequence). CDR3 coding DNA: TGTGCCAGCAGCCCCGGGGGTAGTGGCACTGAAGCTTTCTTT. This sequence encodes CASSPGGSGTEAFF.

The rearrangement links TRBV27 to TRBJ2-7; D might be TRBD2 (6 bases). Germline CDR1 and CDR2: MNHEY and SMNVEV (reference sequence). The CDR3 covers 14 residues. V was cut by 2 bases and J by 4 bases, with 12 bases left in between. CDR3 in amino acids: CASSLAGLLYEQYF. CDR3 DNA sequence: TGTGCCAGCAGTTTAGCGGGACTCTTATACGAGCAGTACTTC.

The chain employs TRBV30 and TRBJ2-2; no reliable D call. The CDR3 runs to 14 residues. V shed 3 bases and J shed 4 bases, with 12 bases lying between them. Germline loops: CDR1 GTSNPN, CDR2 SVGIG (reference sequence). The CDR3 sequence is CAWRASPGTGELFF. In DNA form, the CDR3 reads TGTGCCTGGAGGGCCTCTCCGGGCACCGGGGAGCTGTTTTTT.

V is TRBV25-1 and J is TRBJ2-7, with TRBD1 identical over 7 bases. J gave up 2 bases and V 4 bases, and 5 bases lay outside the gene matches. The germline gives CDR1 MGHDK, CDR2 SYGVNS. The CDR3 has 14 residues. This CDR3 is CASSVSGTAYEQYF. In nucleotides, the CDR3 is TGTGCCAGCAGTGTCTCCGGGACAGCCTACGAGCAGTACTTC.

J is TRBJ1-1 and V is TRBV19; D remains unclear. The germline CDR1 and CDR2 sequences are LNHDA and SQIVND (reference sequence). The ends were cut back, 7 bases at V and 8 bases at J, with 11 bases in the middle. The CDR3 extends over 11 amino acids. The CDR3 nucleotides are TGTGCCAGTATTAGACGGCGAGAAGCTTTCTTT. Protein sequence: CASIRRREAFF.

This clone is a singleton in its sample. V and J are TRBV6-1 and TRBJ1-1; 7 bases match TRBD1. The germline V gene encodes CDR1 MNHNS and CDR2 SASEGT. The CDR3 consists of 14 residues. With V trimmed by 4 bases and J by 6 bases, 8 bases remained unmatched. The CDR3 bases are TGTGCCAGCAGTGTAGGACAGGCGGACTCTGAAGCTTTCTTT. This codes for CASSVGQADSEAFF.

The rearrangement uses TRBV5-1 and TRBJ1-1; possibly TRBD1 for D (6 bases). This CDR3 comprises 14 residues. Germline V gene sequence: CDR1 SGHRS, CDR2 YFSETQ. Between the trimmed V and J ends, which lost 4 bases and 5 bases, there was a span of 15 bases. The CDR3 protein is CASSIDRSLTEAFF. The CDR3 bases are TGCGCCAGCAGCATAGACAGGAGTTTGACTGAAGCTTTCTTT.

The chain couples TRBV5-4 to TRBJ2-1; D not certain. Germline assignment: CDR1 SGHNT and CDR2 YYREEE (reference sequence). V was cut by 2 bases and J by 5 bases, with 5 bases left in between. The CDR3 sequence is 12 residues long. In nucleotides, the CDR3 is TGTGCCAGCAGCTTTGGAAACAATGAGCAGTTCTTC. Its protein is CASSFGNNEQFF.

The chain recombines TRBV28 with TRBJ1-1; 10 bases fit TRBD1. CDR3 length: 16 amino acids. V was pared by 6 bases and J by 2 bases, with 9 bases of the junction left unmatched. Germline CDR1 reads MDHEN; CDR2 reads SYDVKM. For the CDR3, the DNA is TGTGCCAGCAGAACAAACGACAGGGGGCGCAACACTGAAGCTTTCTTT. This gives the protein CASRTNDRGRNTEAFF.

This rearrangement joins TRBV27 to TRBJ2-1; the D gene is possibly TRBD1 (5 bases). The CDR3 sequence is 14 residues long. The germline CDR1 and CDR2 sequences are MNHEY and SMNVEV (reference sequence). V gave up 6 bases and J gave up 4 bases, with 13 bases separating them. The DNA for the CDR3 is TGTGCCAGCAGCCCCAGGGTGTGGTACAATGAGCAGTTCTTC. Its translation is CASSPRVWYNEQFF.

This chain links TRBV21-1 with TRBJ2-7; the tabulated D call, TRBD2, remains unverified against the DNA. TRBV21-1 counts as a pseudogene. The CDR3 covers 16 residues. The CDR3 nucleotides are TGTGCCAGCAGCATAAGAGCGGGAGGACCCACCTACGAGCAGTACTTC. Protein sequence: CASSIRAGGPTYEQYF.

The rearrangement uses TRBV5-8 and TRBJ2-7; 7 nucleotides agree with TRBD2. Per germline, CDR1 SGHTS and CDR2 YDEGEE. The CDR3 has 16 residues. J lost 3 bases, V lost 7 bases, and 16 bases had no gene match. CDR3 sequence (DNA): TGTGCCAGCTCGAGTAGGAGTAGCGGGTCCTTCTACGAGCAGTACTTC. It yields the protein CASSSRSSGSFYEQYF.

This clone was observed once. The CDR3 nucleotides read TGTGCCAGCAGTAGGACTAGCGGTAGCACAGATACGCAGTATTTT. Translating it yields CASSRTSGSTDTQYF. The chain joins TRBV28 to TRBJ2-3; the match to TRBD2 covers 10 bases. V trimming: 5 bases; J trimming: 0 bases; junction bases outside the gene matches: 2. The CDR3 spans 15 residues. The V gene's germline CDR1 is MDHEN and CDR2 SYDVKM.

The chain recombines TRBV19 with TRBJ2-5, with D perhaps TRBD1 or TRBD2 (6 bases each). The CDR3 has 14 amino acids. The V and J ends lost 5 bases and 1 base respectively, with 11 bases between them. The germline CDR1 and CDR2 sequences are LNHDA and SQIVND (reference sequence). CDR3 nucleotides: TGTGCCAGTAGTGCAGGGGAGGCCCAAGAGACCCAGTACTTC. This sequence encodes CASSAGEAQETQYF.

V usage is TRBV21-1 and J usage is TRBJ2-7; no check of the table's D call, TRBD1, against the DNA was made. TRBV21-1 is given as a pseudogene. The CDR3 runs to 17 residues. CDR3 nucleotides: TGTGCCAGCAGCATTTCTAGTAGGACAGGGAGGTTCTGCGAGCAGTACTTC. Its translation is CASSISSRTGRFCEQYF.

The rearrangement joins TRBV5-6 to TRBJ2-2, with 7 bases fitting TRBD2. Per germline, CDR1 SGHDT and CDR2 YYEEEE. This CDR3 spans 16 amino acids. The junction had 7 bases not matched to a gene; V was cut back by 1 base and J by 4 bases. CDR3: CASSLRAGVVTGELFF. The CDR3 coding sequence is TGTGCCAGCAGCTTGAGGGCGGGAGTGGTCACCGGGGAGCTGTTTTTT.

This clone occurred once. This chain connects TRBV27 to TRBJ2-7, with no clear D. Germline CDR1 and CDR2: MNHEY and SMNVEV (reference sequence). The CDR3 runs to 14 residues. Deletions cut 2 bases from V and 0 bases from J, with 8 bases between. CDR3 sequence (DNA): TGTGCCAGCAGTTTAGAGGCAGGCTCCTACGAGCAGTACTTC. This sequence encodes CASSLEAGSYEQYF.

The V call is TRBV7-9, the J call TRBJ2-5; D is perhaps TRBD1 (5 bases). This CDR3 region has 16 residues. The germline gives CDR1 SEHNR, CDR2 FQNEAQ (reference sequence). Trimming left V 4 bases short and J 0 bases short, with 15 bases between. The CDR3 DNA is TGTGCCAGCAGCTCTCGAAAGGGGCCCTACCAAGAGACCCAGTACTTC. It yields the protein CASSSRKGPYQETQYF.

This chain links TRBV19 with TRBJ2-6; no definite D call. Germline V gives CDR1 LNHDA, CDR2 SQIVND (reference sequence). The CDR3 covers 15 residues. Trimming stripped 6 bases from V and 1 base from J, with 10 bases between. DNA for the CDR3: TGTGCCAGTAGACAACGCCCTTCTGGGGCCAACGTCCTGACTTTC. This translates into CASRQRPSGANVLTF. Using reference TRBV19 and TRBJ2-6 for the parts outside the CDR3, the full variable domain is DGGITQSPKYLFRKEGQNVTLSCEQNLNHDAMYWYRQDPGQGLRLIYYSQIVNDFQKGDIAEGYSVSREKKESFPLTVTSAQKNPTAFYLCASRQRPSGANVLTFGAGSRLTVL.

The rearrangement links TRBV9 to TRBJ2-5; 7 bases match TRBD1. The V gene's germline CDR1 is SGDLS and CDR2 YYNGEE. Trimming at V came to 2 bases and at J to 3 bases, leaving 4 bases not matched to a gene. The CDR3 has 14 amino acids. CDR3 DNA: TGTGCCAGCAGCGTGACCGGGACAGAAGAGACCCAGTACTTC. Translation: CASSVTGTEETQYF.

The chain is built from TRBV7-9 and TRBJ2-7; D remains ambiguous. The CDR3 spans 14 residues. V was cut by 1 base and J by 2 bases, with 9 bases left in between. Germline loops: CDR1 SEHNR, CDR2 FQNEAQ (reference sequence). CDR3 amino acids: CASSLGPSPYEQYF. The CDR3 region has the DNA TGTGCCAGCAGCTTAGGTCCTTCTCCCTACGAGCAGTACTTC. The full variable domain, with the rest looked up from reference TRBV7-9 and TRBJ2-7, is DTGVSQNPRHKITKRGQNVTFRCDPISEHNRLYWYRQTLGQGPEFLTYFQNEAQLEKSRLLSDRFSAERPKGSFSTLEIQRTEQGDSAMYLCASSLGPSPYEQYFGPGTRLTVT.

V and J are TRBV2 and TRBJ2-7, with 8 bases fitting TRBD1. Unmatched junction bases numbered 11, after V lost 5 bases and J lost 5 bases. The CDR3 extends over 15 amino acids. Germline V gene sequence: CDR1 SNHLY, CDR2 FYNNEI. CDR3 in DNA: TGTGCCAGCAGTCAGGCTCAGGGGGCGAGAAACGAGCAGTACTTC. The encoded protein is CASSQAQGARNEQYF. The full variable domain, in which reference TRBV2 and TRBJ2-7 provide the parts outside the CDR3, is EPEVTQTPSHQVTQMGQEVILRCVPISNHLYFYWYRQILGQKVEFLVSFYNNEISEKSEIFDDQFSVERPDGSNFTLKIRSTKLEDSAMYFCASSQAQGARNEQYFGPGTRLTVT.

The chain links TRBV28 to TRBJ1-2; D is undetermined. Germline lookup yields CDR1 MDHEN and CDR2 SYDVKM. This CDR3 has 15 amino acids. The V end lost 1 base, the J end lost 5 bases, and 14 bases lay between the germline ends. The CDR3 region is CASSLFTNLGYGYTF. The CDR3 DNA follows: TGTGCCAGCAGTTTATTTACGAATTTGGGGTATGGCTACACCTTC.

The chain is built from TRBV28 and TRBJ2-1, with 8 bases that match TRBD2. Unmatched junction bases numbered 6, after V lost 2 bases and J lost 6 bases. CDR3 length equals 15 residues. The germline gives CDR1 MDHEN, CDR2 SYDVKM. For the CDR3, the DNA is TGTGCCAGCAGTTTACTTGGGACTAGGGGCAATGAGCAGTTCTTC. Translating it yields CASSLLGTRGNEQFF.

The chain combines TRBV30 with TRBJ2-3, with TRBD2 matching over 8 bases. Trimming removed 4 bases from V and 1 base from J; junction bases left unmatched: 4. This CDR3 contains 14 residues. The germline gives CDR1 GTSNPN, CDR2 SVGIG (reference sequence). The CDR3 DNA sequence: TGTGCCTGGACGGGAGGGCCGGGCACAGATACGCAGTATTTT. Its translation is CAWTGGPGTDTQYF. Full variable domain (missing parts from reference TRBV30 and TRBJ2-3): SQTIHQWPATLVQPVGSPLSLECTVEGTSNPNLYWYRQAAGRGLQLLFYSVGIGQISSEVPQNLSASRPQDRQFILSSKKLLLSDSGFYLCAWTGGPGTDTQYFGPGTRLTVL.

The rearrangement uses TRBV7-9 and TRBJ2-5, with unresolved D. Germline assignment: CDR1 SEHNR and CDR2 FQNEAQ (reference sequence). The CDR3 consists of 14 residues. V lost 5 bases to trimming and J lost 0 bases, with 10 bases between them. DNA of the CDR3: TGTGCCAGCAGCCCTTTCGAGAACCAAGAGACCCAGTACTTC. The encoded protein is CASSPFENQETQYF.